This T cell receptor (beta chain) was identified in a study of human T cells and chemical hapten exposure. Findings and caveats of the study: With DPC sensitization, TCRs exceeding 1 in 1000 frequency showed no change.

The authors extracted total RNA from unfractionated whole blood. TCRdb re-derived calls from the 5' RACE reads in MiXCR, one entry per CDR3 protein. This table holds around 140,000 distinct CDR3 sequences, 3.5% to 5% found once. The CDR3 sequence is 12 residues long. V dropped 5 bases and J dropped 12; count of bases not matched to a gene: 6. Germline CDR1 reads DFQATT; CDR2 reads SNEGSKA (reference sequence). This clonotype was detected ten times or more. What it recognizes is unknown. The gene calls are TRBV20-1 and TRBJ2-3; 12 bases are shared with TRBD2. This clonotype was obtained from a female donor in good health. In DNA form, the CDR3 reads TGCAGTGCTCCTAGACTAGCGGGGGCACAGTATTTT. The encoded protein is CSAPRLAGAQYF.